The entry below describes one TCR beta chain. Its antigen is as yet unknown. CDR1 is LNHDA, CDR2 SQIVND, per germline (reference sequence). V was clipped by 3 bases and J by 5 bases; unmatched bases: 13. The CDR3 contains 18 residues. Assay used: immunoSEQ multiplex PCR; TCRdb lists only in-frame clones, some missing. The table includes roughly 150,000 clones, approximately 90% detected once. This sample stems from a study of T cell responses to AZD1222 COVID-19 vaccine. Findings of the study overall: Only six individuals given AZD1222 were seropositive at baseline. Clonal diversity may have been underestimated in mostly white British donors.

Sequences were derived from peripheral blood, sampled 28 days after the second AZD1222 dose. The TCR originated in an adult who received the AZD1222 COVID-19 vaccine. This rearrangement joins TRBV19 to TRBJ1-6; 7 positions agree with TRBD1. The CDR3 loop reads CASSMRQGSQVDNSPLHF. The CDR3 DNA reads as TGTGCCAGTAGTATGAGACAGGGTAGTCAGGTGGATAATTCACCCCTCCACTTT.